This entry concerns a single TCR beta chain. Its specificity is not known. The sample belongs to a study of regulatory T cells in long-lasting Graves disease. Construction of TCR beta libraries relied on iRepertoire HTBI primers and on Arm-PCR targeting CDR3 regions. TCRdb recomputed calls from the multiplex PCR reads with MiXCR, one row per CDR3 protein. The data show over 450,000 distinct CDR3 sequences, 20% to 25% seen once. The sample's time point: persistent/refractory GD, antithyroid drugs over 5 years with positive TRAb. RNA isolated from PBMCs was used to make the TCR library. With EDTA tubes as the receptacles, approximately 10 milliliters of peripheral blood were drawn. The study's findings and limits: Whereas about 870 public clonotypes were shared by new patients, persistent patients shared more, at approximately 2,700. Sample size, which was small, may have reduced accuracy. Thyroid tissue was not studied; only peripheral blood was.

The CDR3 runs 15 residues. V lost 4 bases to trimming and J lost 5 bases; unmatched junction nucleotides: 6. CDR1 and CDR2 (germline): SGHRS, YFSETQ. The gene calls are TRBV5-1 and TRBJ1-5; TRBD1 matches 10 bases. The starting material was peripheral blood mononuclear cells (PBMCs), obtained when the disease was refractory, from a patient treated with antithyroid drugs. This sequence originates from a female donor with Graves disease. The DNA of the CDR3 is TGCGCCAGCAGCGACGGGACAGGGGACGATCAGCCCCAGCATTTT. Translated: CASSDGTGDDQPQHF.